The present T cell receptor (beta chain) was sequenced within a study of cytotoxic CD8 clonotypes in ibrutinib-treated CLL. Profiled with immunoSEQ multiplex PCR; TCRdb holds only in-frame clones, not every one. The sample includes some 310,000 clones, almost 80% of them seen just once. As regards this clone: What it recognizes is unknown.

Whole-study results and caveats: On treatment, the uncommon public clonotypes contracted or remained stable.

The germline V gene has CDR1 GTSNPN and CDR2 SVGIG (reference sequence). The CDR3 runs 14 residues. Germline trimming cut 2 bases from V and 6 bases from J; bases unmatched to any gene: 8. Source: PBMCs, taken before ibrutinib treatment. The chain carries TRBV30 and TRBJ2-7; 9 bases line up with TRBD1. The TCR sequence derives from a human donor with chronic lymphocytic leukemia. The CDR3 DNA reads as TGTGCCTGGAGTAGGGGGACAGGGAGTCGCGAGCAGTACTTC. Translating gives CAWSRGTGSREQYF. The full variable domain, with the rest looked up from reference TRBV30 and TRBJ2-7, is SQTIHQWPATLVQPVGSPLSLECTVEGTSNPNLYWYRQAAGRGLQLLFYSVGIGQISSEVPQNLSASRPQDRQFILSSKKLLLSDSGFYLCAWSRGTGSREQYFGPGTRLTVT.